This paragraph covers one T cell receptor (beta chain) sequence. Its cognate antigen has yet to be identified. No base qualities exist here, and no much larger clone lies one base off it. These data belong to a study of a mutant IDH1 vaccine in newly diagnosed glioma (dated by TCRdb to about 2021). Background for the entire study: Of the approximately 30 treated patients, about 62% were male and approximately 40% were female, and the mean age was 40.4 years. Before enrollment, most patients had been given radiochemotherapy with temozolomide as standard therapy, while the rest had received either radiotherapy alone or temozolomide alone. Peripheral blood was collected at six visits: V03 (baseline), V05, V07, V10, V12 and V13. For exploratory analyses, approximately 23 treated patients had longitudinal TCRB deep sequencing done wherever samples were available. Overall results and qualifications from the work: Immune responses induced by the vaccine were seen in around 93% of patients across multiple MHC alleles. Availability determined which PBMC samples were chosen for TCRB deep sequencing. It was noted by the authors that analyses of patient blood samples could not be reproduced owing to sample limitations. Changes in the top peripheral T cell clonotypes picked up by TCRB sequencing did not appear to be linked to pseudoprogression.

The library was produced with the immunoSEQ multiplex PCR assay. Following the manufacturer's protocol, the hsTCRB Kit was used to amplify rearranged TCR beta chain sequences. TCRB libraries were sequenced on an Illumina MiSeq. The authors' pipeline ran thus. Demultiplexing, trimming and gene mapping were performed with the kit vendor's proprietary platform. TCRdb re-hosts the immuneACCESS table, in-frame sequences only. Its copies lack some clones; in the studies checked, an unresolved V gene accounts for under half of them, and the cause for the rest is not known. V, J and clone size are those of that table, while D and trimming were read from the DNA. In this sample the table shows around 88,000 clones, over 75% of which occur a single time. 6.5% to 9.5% of the sample is held by the ten biggest clonotypes. The meaning of the sample's time point label: baseline, week 1 (first vaccination visit). In light of the paper, this sample's treatment or condition label describes: pre-vaccination baseline after standard-of-care therapy. The donors had newly diagnosed IDH1-mutant astrocytomas of WHO grade 3 or 4 that showed loss of nuclear ATRX. The samples were drawn from NOA16, a multicentre, single-arm, open-label phase I trial in Germany that tested a mutant IDH1 peptide vaccine in humans for the first time. For immunogenicity testing, the blood drawn at visit V03 was used as the baseline sample. Genomic DNA for TCRB sequencing was extracted from EDTA blood using the DNeasy Blood and Tissue Kit.

The sample consisted of PBMCs, taken from a glioma patient treated with radiotherapy, temozolomide or both. The TCR sequence derives from a man aged 35 to 55 with glioma.

The CDR3 has the sequence CASSLLSGALYEQYF. The DNA sequence is as follows: TGTGCCAGCAGCTTGTTGTCAGGGGCACTCTACGAGCAGTACTTC. The rearranged chain carries TRBV5-6 and TRBJ2-7; possibly the D gene is TRBD1, per 6 matching bases. From its cysteine to its phenylalanine, the CDR3 spans 15 amino acids. Of the read, only the CDR3 DNA is kept; its 45 bases are in frame from base 1. CDR1 SGHDT and CDR2 YYEEEE were looked up in the germline V gene. Trimming removed 1 base from V and 3 bases from J, leaving 14 bases between the germline ends.